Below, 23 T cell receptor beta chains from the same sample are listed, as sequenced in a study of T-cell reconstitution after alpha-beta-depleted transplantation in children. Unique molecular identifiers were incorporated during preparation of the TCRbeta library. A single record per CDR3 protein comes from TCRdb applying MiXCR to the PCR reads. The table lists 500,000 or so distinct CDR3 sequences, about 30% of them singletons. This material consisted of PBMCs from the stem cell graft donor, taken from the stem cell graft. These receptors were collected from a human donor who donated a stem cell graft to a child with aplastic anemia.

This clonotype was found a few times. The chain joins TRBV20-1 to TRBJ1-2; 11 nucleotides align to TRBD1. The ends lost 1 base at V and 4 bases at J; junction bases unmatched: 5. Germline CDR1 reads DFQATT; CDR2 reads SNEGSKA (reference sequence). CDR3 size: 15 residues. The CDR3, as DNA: TGCAGTGCTAGAGTCCCCGGGACAGGGGGCTATGGCTACACCTTC. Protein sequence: CSARVPGTGGYGYTF.

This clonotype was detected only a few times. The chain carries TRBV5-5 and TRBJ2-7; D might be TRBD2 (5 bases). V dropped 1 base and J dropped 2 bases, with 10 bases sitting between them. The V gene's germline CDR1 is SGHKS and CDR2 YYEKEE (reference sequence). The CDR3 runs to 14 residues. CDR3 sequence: CASSLWLGAYEQYF. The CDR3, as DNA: TGTGCCAGCAGCTTGTGGCTGGGAGCCTACGAGCAGTACTTC.

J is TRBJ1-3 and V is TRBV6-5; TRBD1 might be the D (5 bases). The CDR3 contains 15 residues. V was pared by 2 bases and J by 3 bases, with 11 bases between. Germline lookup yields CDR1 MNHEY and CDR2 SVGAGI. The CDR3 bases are TGTGCCAGCAGTTACGGGGGAACAGGTGGAAACACCATATATTTT. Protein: CASSYGGTGGNTIYF.

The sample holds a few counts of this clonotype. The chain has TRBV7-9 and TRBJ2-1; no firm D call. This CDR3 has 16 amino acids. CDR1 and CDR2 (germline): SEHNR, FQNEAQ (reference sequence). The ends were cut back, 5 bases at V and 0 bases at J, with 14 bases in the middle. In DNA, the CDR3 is TGTGCCAGCAGCCCGCCCATAAGATTCTCCTACAATGAGCAGTTCTTC. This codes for CASSPPIRFSYNEQFF. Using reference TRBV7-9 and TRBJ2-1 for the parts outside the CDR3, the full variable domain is DTGVSQNPRHKITKRGQNVTFRCDPISEHNRLYWYRQTLGQGPEFLTYFQNEAQLEKSRLLSDRFSAERPKGSFSTLEIQRTEQGDSAMYLCASSPPIRFSYNEQFFGPGTRLTVL.

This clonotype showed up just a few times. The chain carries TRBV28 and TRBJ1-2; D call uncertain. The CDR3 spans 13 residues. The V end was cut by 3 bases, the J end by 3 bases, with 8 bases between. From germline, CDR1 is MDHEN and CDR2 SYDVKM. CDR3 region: CASSFGRHYGYTF. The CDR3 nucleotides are TGTGCCAGCAGTTTCGGGCGGCACTATGGCTACACCTTC.

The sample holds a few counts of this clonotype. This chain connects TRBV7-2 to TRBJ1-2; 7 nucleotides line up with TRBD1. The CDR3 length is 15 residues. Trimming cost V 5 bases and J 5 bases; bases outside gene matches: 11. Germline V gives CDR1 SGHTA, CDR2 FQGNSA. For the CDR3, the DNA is TGTGCCAGCAGCCGTCGGGACAGTAGACGATATGGCTACACCTTC. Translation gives CASSRRDSRRYGYTF.

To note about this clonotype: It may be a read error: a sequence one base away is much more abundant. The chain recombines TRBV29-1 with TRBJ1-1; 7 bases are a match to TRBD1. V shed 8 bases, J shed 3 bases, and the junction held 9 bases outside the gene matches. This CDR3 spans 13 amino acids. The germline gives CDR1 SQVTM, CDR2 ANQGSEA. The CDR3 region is CSIKPGGYTEAFF. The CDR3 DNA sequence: TGCAGCATCAAGCCAGGGGGGTACACTGAAGCTTTCTTT.

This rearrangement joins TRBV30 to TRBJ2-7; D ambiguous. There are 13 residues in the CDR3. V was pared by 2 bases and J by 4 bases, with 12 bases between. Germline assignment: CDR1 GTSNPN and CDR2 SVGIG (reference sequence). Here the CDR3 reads CAWSIGMKYEQYV. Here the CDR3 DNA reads TGTGCCTGGAGTATAGGGATGAAATACGAGCAGTACGTC.

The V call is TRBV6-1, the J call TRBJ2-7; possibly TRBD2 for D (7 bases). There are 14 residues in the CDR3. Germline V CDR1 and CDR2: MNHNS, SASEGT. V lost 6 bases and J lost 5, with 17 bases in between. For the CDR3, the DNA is TGTGCCAGCAGGGGCGGGGGCCACTTCGACGAGCAGTACTTC. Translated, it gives CASRGGGHFDEQYF.

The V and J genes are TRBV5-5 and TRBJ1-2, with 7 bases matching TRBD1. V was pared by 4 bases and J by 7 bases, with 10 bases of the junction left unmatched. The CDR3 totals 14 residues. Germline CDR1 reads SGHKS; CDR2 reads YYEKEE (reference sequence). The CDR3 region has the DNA TGTGCCAGCAGCCACAGGGGCCCCCGCAGTGGCTACACCTTC. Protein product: CASSHRGPRSGYTF.

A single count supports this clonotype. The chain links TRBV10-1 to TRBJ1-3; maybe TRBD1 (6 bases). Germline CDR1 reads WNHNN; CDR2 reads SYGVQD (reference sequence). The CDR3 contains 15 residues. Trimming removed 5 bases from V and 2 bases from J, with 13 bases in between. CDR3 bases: TGCGCCAGCAGTACCGGCAGGGGAGCTGGAAACACCATATATTTT. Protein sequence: CASSTGRGAGNTIYF.

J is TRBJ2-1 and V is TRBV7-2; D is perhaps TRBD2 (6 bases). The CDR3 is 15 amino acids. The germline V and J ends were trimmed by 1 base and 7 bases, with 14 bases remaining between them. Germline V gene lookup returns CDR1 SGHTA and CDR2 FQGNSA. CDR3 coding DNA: TGTGCCAGCAGCTTAGGGAGGGCACCCAAGAATGAGCAGTTCTTC. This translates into CASSLGRAPKNEQFF.

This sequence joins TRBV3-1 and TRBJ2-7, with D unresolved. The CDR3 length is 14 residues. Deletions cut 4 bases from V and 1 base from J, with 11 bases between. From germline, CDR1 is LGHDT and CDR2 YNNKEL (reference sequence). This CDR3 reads CASSPRTTSYEQYF. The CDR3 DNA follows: TGTGCCAGCAGCCCGAGGACCACGTCCTACGAGCAGTACTTC.

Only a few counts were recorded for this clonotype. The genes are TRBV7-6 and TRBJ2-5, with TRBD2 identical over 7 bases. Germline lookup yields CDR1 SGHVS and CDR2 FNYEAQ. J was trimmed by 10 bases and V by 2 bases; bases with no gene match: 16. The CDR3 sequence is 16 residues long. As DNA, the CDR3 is TGTGCCAGCAGCTTAAAAATTGGGGCGGGAGTAGCGGACCAGTACTTC. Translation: CASSLKIGAGVADQYF.

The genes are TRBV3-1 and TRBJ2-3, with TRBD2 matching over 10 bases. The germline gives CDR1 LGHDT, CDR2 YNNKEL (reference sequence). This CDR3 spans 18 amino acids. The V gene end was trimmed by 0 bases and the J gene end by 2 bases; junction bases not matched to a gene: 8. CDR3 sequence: CASSQDILAGPPTDTQYF. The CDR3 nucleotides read TGTGCCAGCAGCCAAGATATACTAGCGGGGCCTCCCACAGATACGCAGTATTTT.

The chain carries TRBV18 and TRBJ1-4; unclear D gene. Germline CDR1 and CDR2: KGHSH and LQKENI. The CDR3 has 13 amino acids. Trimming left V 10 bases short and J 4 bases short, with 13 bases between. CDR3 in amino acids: CATSEGINEKLFF. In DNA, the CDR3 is TGTGCCACCTCCGAGGGAATTAATGAAAAACTGTTTTTT.

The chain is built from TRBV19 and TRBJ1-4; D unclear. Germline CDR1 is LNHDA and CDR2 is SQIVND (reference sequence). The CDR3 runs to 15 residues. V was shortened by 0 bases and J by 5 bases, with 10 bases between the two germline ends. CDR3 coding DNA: TGTGCCAGTAGTATAGAGGGAAGGATAAATGAAAAACTGTTTTTT. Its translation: CASSIEGRINEKLFF.

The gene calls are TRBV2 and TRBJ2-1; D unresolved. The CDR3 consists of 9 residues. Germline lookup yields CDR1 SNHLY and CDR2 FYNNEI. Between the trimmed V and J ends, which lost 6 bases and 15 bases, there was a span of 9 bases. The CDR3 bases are TGTGCCAGCAGCCCTATGGGGTTCTTC. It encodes CASSPMGFF.

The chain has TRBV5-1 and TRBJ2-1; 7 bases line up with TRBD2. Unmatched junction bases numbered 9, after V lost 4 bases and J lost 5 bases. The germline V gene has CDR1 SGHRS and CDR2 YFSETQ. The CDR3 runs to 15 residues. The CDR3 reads CASSLLATLDNEQFF. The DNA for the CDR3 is TGCGCCAGCAGCCTACTAGCGACTCTAGACAATGAGCAGTTCTTC.

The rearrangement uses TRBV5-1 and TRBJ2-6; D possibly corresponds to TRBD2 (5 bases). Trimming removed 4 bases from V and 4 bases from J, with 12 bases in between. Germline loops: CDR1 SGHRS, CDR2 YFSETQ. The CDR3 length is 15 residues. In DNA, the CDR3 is TGCGCCAGCAGCCTCGGGGAGACAGGGGCCAACGTCCTGACTTTC. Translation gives CASSLGETGANVLTF.

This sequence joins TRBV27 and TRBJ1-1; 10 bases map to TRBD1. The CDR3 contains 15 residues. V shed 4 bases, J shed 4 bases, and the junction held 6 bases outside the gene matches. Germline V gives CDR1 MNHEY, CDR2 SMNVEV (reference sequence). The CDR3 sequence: CASSSGTGVGTEAFF. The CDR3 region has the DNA TGTGCCAGCAGTTCCGGGACAGGGGTCGGCACTGAAGCTTTCTTT.

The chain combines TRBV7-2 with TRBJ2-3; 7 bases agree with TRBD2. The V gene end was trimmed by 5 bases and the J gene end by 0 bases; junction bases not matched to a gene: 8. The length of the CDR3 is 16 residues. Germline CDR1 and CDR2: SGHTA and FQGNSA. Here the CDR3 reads CASSPRLAVSTDTQYF. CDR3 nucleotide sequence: TGTGCCAGCAGCCCCCGACTAGCTGTCAGCACAGATACGCAGTATTTT.

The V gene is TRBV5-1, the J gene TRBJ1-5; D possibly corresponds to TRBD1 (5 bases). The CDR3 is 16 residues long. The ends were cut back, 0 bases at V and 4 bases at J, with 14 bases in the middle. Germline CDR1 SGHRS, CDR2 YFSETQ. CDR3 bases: TGCGCCAGCAGCTTGGCCACGGGACGGAGAAATCAGCCCCAGCATTTT. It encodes CASSLATGRRNQPQHF.